The rows below give T cell receptor beta chains drawn from one sample of a study of T cell repertoires in cytomegalovirus infection. TCRdb analysed the reads with MiXCR anew, one entry per CDR3 protein. The sample lists roughly 81,000 distinct CDR3 sequences, around 3.5% occurring once. Source material: PBMCs. Receptor source: a human donor in good health (CMV status not recorded). Some clones in this sample may be carry-over from other donors' samples. Each CDR3 is given with its conserved first and last residue. The order of the fields is D gene, J gene, V gene, clone size, CDR3 protein, CDR3 DNA. The D gene is left open where the match is weak. Size tells how often a clone was seen, or its class if it is expanded.

D gene: -
J gene: TRBJ2-1
V gene: TRBV7-9
clone size: many
CDR3 protein: CASSPRTGIYNEQFF
CDR3 DNA: TGTGCCAGCAGTCCACGGACGGGAATCTACAATGAGCAGTTCTTC

D gene: -
J gene: TRBJ1-2
V gene: TRBV28
clone size: many
CDR3 protein: CASSPIGLDRGYGYTF
CDR3 DNA: TGTGCCAGCAGTCCCATAGGACTCGATCGGGGCTATGGCTACACCTTC

D gene: TRBD2
J gene: TRBJ2-3
V gene: TRBV12-3/TRBV12-4
clone size: many
CDR3 protein: CASSYTRTSGGAPNEQYF
CDR3 DNA: TGTGCCAGCAGTTATACCCGGACTAGCGGGGGGGCTCCGAATGAGCAGTATTTT

D gene: -
J gene: TRBJ1-2
V gene: TRBV30
clone size: many
CDR3 protein: CAWALSVEGYGYTF
CDR3 DNA: TGTGCCTGGGCATTATCGGTGGAGGGATATGGCTACACCTTC

D gene: -
J gene: TRBJ1-2
V gene: TRBV7-3
clone size: many
CDR3 protein: CASSLGNNYGYTF
CDR3 DNA: TGTGCCAGCAGCTTAGGGAATAACTATGGCTACACCTTC

D gene: TRBD1
J gene: TRBJ2-7
V gene: TRBV6-6
clone size: many
CDR3 protein: CASSGQGEVDF
CDR3 DNA: TGTGCCAGCAGCGGACAGGGCGAGGTGGACTTC

D gene: -
J gene: TRBJ1-2
V gene: TRBV12-3/TRBV12-4
clone size: many
CDR3 protein: CASSWQGASYGYTF
CDR3 DNA: TGTGCCAGCAGTTGGCAGGGCGCCTCCTATGGCTACACCTTC

D gene: TRBD1
J gene: TRBJ2-7
V gene: TRBV5-1
clone size: many
CDR3 protein: CASSLAGTGWYEQYF
CDR3 DNA: TGCGCCAGCAGCTTGGCCGGGACAGGGTGGTACGAGCAGTACTTC

D gene: TRBD1
J gene: TRBJ1-1
V gene: TRBV6-1
clone size: many
CDR3 protein: CASSGFTGVTEAFF
CDR3 DNA: TGTGCCAGCAGTGGCTTCACAGGGGTGACTGAAGCTTTCTTT

D gene: TRBD1
J gene: TRBJ2-7
V gene: TRBV20-1
clone size: many
CDR3 protein: CSARGDRGFTYEQYF
CDR3 DNA: TGCAGTGCTAGGGGAGACAGGGGATTCACCTACGAGCAGTACTTC

D gene: -
J gene: TRBJ1-6
V gene: TRBV6-5
clone size: many
CDR3 protein: CASSYLGESNSPLHF
CDR3 DNA: TGTGCCAGCAGTTACTTGGGGGAGTCGAATTCACCCCTCCACTTT

D gene: -
J gene: TRBJ2-5
V gene: TRBV5-5
clone size: many
CDR3 protein: CVSSSRLDQETQYF
CDR3 DNA: TGTGTCAGCAGCTCCCGACTGGATCAAGAGACCCAGTACTTC

D gene: -
J gene: TRBJ2-7
V gene: TRBV20-1
clone size: many
CDR3 protein: CSAPGVQPVYEQYF
CDR3 DNA: TGCAGTGCCCCCGGGGTCCAACCGGTCTACGAGCAGTACTTC

D gene: -
J gene: TRBJ2-3
V gene: TRBV20-1
clone size: many
CDR3 protein: CSASSGGITDTQYF
CDR3 DNA: TGCAGTGCCTCCTCTGGGGGGATCACAGATACGCAGTATTTT

D gene: -
J gene: TRBJ2-2
V gene: TRBV7-2
clone size: many
CDR3 protein: CASRTVNTGELFF
CDR3 DNA: TGTGCCAGCCGGACAGTTAACACCGGGGAGCTGTTTTTT

D gene: TRBD1
J gene: TRBJ2-1
V gene: TRBV7-9
clone size: many
CDR3 protein: CASSSWTGLHEQFF
CDR3 DNA: TGTGCCAGCAGCTCGTGGACAGGGTTGCATGAGCAGTTCTTC

D gene: -
J gene: TRBJ1-1
V gene: TRBV19
clone size: many
CDR3 protein: CASSRLTGMNTEAFF
CDR3 DNA: TGTGCCAGTAGCCGGCTAACAGGGATGAACACTGAAGCTTTCTTT

D gene: TRBD2
J gene: TRBJ2-2
V gene: TRBV6-2/TRBV6-3
clone size: few
CDR3 protein: CASSYSVGGADTGELFF
CDR3 DNA: TGTGCCAGCAGTTACAGTGTCGGGGGGGCCGACACCGGGGAGCTGTTTTTT

D gene: -
J gene: TRBJ1-5
V gene: TRBV28
clone size: once
CDR3 protein: CASGAFSSNQPQHF
CDR3 DNA: TGTGCCAGCGGGGCATTTAGCAGCAATCAGCCCCAGCATTTT

D gene: -
J gene: TRBJ2-7
V gene: TRBV29-1
clone size: many
CDR3 protein: CSVQGGPTYEQYF
CDR3 DNA: TGCAGCGTCCAGGGGGGGCCCACCTACGAGCAGTACTTC

D gene: -
J gene: TRBJ1-5
V gene: TRBV2
clone size: many
CDR3 protein: CASSEALWVNQPQHF
CDR3 DNA: TGTGCCAGCAGTGAAGCATTGTGGGTCAATCAGCCCCAGCATTTT

D gene: -
J gene: TRBJ1-5
V gene: TRBV19
clone size: many
CDR3 protein: CASTRVNQPQHF
CDR3 DNA: TGTGCCAGTACCAGGGTAAATCAGCCCCAGCATTTT

D gene: -
J gene: TRBJ1-1
V gene: TRBV7-9
clone size: many
CDR3 protein: CASSSWPGSNTEAFF
CDR3 DNA: TGTGCCAGCAGCTCGTGGCCGGGATCGAACACTGAAGCTTTCTTT

D gene: -
J gene: TRBJ1-2
V gene: TRBV23-1
clone size: many
CDR3 protein: CASSHRIADGYTF
CDR3 DNA: TGCGCCAGCAGTCATCGTATAGCAGATGGCTACACCTTC

D gene: -
J gene: TRBJ1-1
V gene: TRBV27
clone size: many
CDR3 protein: CASRPWGRGDTEAFF
CDR3 DNA: TGTGCCAGCAGGCCGTGGGGTAGGGGGGACACTGAAGCTTTCTTT

D gene: TRBD2
J gene: TRBJ2-5
V gene: TRBV6-6
clone size: many
CDR3 protein: CASSYGEGLGETQYF
CDR3 DNA: TGTGCCAGCAGTTACGGGGAGGGTTTGGGAGAGACCCAGTACTTC

D gene: -
J gene: TRBJ2-1
V gene: TRBV7-2
clone size: many
CDR3 protein: CASSLSGSYNEQFF
CDR3 DNA: TGTGCCAGCAGCTTAAGTGGATCCTACAATGAGCAGTTCTTC

D gene: TRBD2
J gene: TRBJ2-1
V gene: TRBV24-1
clone size: many
CDR3 protein: CATSDPSGGLSYNEQFF
CDR3 DNA: TGTGCCACCAGTGACCCTAGCGGGGGGCTCTCCTACAATGAGCAGTTCTTC

D gene: -
J gene: TRBJ1-2
V gene: TRBV2
clone size: many
CDR3 protein: CASSARMAGPYGYTF
CDR3 DNA: TGTGCCAGCAGTGCCAGGATGGCAGGCCCCTATGGCTACACCTTC

D gene: -
J gene: TRBJ1-5
V gene: TRBV7-8
clone size: many
CDR3 protein: CASSLAELQPQHF
CDR3 DNA: TGTGCCAGCAGCTTAGCCGAACTGCAGCCCCAGCATTTT

D gene: TRBD1
J gene: TRBJ1-5
V gene: TRBV28
clone size: many
CDR3 protein: CASKIRGVGNQPQHF
CDR3 DNA: TGTGCCAGCAAAATCAGGGGGGTTGGCAATCAGCCCCAGCATTTT

D gene: -
J gene: TRBJ2-7
V gene: TRBV6-2/TRBV6-3
clone size: many
CDR3 protein: CASRHLPGQQYF
CDR3 DNA: TGTGCCAGCAGACACCTACCGGGACAGCAGTACTTC

D gene: -
J gene: TRBJ2-3
V gene: TRBV7-9
clone size: many
CDR3 protein: CASSRDWAPQYF
CDR3 DNA: TGTGCCAGCAGCCGGGACTGGGCCCCGCAGTATTTT

D gene: -
J gene: TRBJ2-1
V gene: TRBV25-1
clone size: many
CDR3 protein: CASSEFGSPNNEQFF
CDR3 DNA: TGTGCCAGCAGTGAATTTGGGTCTCCAAACAATGAGCAGTTCTTC

D gene: -
J gene: TRBJ2-3
V gene: TRBV9
clone size: few
CDR3 protein: CASSVAGLRGHDTQYF
CDR3 DNA: TGTGCCAGCAGCGTAGCTGGATTGCGGGGGCACGATACGCAGTATTTT

D gene: -
J gene: TRBJ1-1
V gene: TRBV6-2/TRBV6-3
clone size: many
CDR3 protein: CASSYAVNTEAFF
CDR3 DNA: TGTGCCAGCAGTTACGCAGTGAACACTGAAGCTTTCTTT

D gene: TRBD1
J gene: TRBJ1-3
V gene: TRBV12-3/TRBV12-4
clone size: many
CDR3 protein: CASSLALGGVRGNTIYF
CDR3 DNA: TGTGCCAGCAGTTTAGCGTTAGGGGGCGTGCGGGGAAACACCATATATTTT

D gene: -
J gene: TRBJ2-6
V gene: TRBV10-3
clone size: many
CDR3 protein: CAIALGNSGANVLTF
CDR3 DNA: TGTGCCATCGCCCTGGGGAACTCTGGGGCCAACGTCCTGACTTTC

D gene: -
J gene: TRBJ1-1
V gene: TRBV6-5
clone size: many
CDR3 protein: CASSYTQVFIGNTEAFF
CDR3 DNA: TGTGCCAGCAGTTACACACAGGTCTTTATAGGAAACACTGAAGCTTTCTTT

D gene: -
J gene: TRBJ1-2
V gene: TRBV7-2
clone size: many
CDR3 protein: CASSLDGYGYTF
CDR3 DNA: TGTGCCAGCAGCTTAGACGGATATGGCTACACCTTC

D gene: TRBD2
J gene: TRBJ2-1
V gene: TRBV2
clone size: many
CDR3 protein: CASSGSGGTRDEQFF
CDR3 DNA: TGTGCCAGCAGTGGTAGCGGGGGGACACGGGATGAGCAGTTCTTC

D gene: -
J gene: TRBJ1-1
V gene: TRBV6-1
clone size: many
CDR3 protein: CATHPPGTKNTEAFF
CDR3 DNA: TGTGCCACACACCCACCCGGGACAAAGAACACTGAAGCTTTCTTT

D gene: TRBD1
J gene: TRBJ1-2
V gene: TRBV7-9
clone size: many
CDR3 protein: CASSAGQGYGYTF
CDR3 DNA: TGTGCCAGCAGCGCCGGACAGGGGTACGGCTACACCTTC

D gene: TRBD1
J gene: TRBJ1-1
V gene: TRBV12-3/TRBV12-4
clone size: many
CDR3 protein: CASTWTGGSDEAFF
CDR3 DNA: TGTGCCAGCACCTGGACAGGGGGCTCGGATGAAGCTTTCTTT

D gene: -
J gene: TRBJ2-1
V gene: TRBV6-2/TRBV6-3
clone size: many
CDR3 protein: CASSSLGNEQFF
CDR3 DNA: TGTGCCAGCAGCTCCCTGGGGAATGAGCAGTTCTTC

D gene: -
J gene: TRBJ1-2
V gene: TRBV28
clone size: many
CDR3 protein: CASSSYPGREGANGYTF
CDR3 DNA: TGTGCCAGCAGTTCGTACCCGGGCAGAGAGGGAGCTAATGGCTACACCTTC

D gene: -
J gene: TRBJ2-7
V gene: TRBV27
clone size: many
CDR3 protein: CASTRDGTEQYF
CDR3 DNA: TGTGCCAGCACCCGGGACGGGACAGAGCAGTACTTC

D gene: -
J gene: TRBJ1-5
V gene: TRBV6-2/TRBV6-3
clone size: few
CDR3 protein: CASSLPPTDSNQPQHF
CDR3 DNA: TGTGCCAGCAGCCTCCCGCCGACAGATAGCAATCAGCCCCAGCATTTT

D gene: TRBD1
J gene: TRBJ2-2
V gene: TRBV7-6
clone size: many
CDR3 protein: CASSSTGGNTGELFF
CDR3 DNA: TGTGCCAGCAGCTCAACAGGGGGGAACACCGGGGAGCTGTTTTTT